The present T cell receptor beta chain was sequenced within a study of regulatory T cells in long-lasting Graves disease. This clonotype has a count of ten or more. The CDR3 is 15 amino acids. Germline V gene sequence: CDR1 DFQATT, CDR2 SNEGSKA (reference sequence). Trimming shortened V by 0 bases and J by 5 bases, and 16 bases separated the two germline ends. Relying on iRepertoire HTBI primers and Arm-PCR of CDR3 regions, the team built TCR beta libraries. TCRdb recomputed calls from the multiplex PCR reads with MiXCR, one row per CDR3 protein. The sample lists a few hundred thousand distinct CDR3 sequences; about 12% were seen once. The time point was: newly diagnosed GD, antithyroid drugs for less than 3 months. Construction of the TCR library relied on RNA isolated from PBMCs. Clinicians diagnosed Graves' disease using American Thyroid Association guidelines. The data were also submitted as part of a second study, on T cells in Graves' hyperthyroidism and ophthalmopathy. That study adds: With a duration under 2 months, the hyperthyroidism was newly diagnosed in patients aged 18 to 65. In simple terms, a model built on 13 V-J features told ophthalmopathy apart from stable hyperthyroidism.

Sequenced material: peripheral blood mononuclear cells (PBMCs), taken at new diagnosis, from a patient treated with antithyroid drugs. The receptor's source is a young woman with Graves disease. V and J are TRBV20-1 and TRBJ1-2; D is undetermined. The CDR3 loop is CSARDHTEGGYGYTF. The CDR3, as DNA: TGCAGTGCTAGAGATCATACCGAGGGCGGGTATGGCTACACCTTC.